The source of this TCR beta chain is a study of technical replicates of blood from a handful of donors. Trimming removed 2 bases from V and 1 base from J, with 8 bases in between. The CDR3 extends over 14 amino acids. The germline V gene has CDR1 MNHNY and CDR2 SVGAGI (reference sequence). Using immunoSEQ multiplex PCR, the repertoire was profiled, and TCRdb retains in-frame clones only, with some absent. The sample holds nearly 70,000 clones, roughly nine tenths seen once. This chain connects TRBV6-6 to TRBJ1-2; a weak D match, TRBD1 (5 bases). The receptor's source is a human donor in good health. Material: T cells isolated from PBMCs. CDR3 coding DNA: TGTGCCAGCAGTTACCCCCAGGGTAACTATGGCTACACCTTC. Encoded protein: CASSYPQGNYGYTF.